This is a list of T cell receptor beta chains from one sample in a study of cytomegalovirus exposure and HLA in healthy donors. Measured with immunoSEQ multiplex PCR; TCRdb has only the in-frame clones, and not every one. The profile covers about 94,000 clones, with around 66% appearing a single time and 3% to 4% taken by the ten largest. Sequenced sample: PBMCs. Receptors originate from a young man in good health and CMV-seronegative. CDR3s leave out the opening cysteine and the closing phenylalanine or tryptophan.

v_gene,j_gene,CDR3aa
TRBV19,TRBJ2-5,ASRGQVNFQETQY
TRBV19,TRBJ2-5,ASNDRGTETQY
TRBV2,TRBJ2-2,ASSLRGSNTGELF
TRBV7-3,TRBJ2-7,ASSPGRGSHEQY
TRBV19,TRBJ2-6,ASLYRAGANVLT
TRBV12-1,TRBJ2-3,ASSFAAGTSVSDTQY
TRBV4-2,TRBJ1-5,ASSQDLLVNQPQH
TRBV7-2,TRBJ1-2,ASSPRGIYGYT
TRBV29-1,TRBJ2-2,SVSLGQRNTGELF
TRBV27,TRBJ1-2,ASNLQGNQGYGYT
TRBV7-3,TRBJ2-1,ASSFRGDEQF
TRBV9,TRBJ1-6,ASSISVGYQGPLH
TRBV2,TRBJ2-1,ASSGNGRANNEQF
TRBV7-9,TRBJ2-1,ASSHMVRVEQF
TRBV27,TRBJ2-3,ASSPSTSGASTDTQY
TRBV10-3,TRBJ1-2,AISRDRDYGYT
TRBV25-1,TRBJ1-1,ASSLPGNTEAF
TRBV6-1,TRBJ2-7,ASSLTSGSSYEQY
TRBV13,TRBJ2-1,ASNPGGNEQF
TRBV5-1,TRBJ2-1,ASSSRDRGKDEQF
TRBV19,TRBJ1-5,ASSWLNQPQH
TRBV6-5,TRBJ2-5,ASSYYTSGGAETQY
TRBV2,TRBJ1-2,ASSEGDYI
TRBV7-3,TRBJ1-1,ASSSGQGAF
TRBV12-5,TRBJ1-2,ASARGGDGYT
TRBV14,TRBJ2-1,ASSQDIGIGGSKEF
TRBV2,TRBJ1-5,ASSEWGGNQPQH
TRBV11-3,TRBJ1-3,ASTRDRSSGNTIY
TRBV5-1,TRBJ2-2,ASSPRLGEAGELF
TRBV11-2,TRBJ1-2,ASTRDRAIGYGYT
TRBV7-9,TRBJ1-5,ASSHRPGTGNGNQPQH
TRBV9,TRBJ2-5,ASSARPTSGSSFREETQY
TRBV19,TRBJ2-5,ASSIMSDSWETQY
TRBV27,TRBJ2-1,ASRWASWFNEQF
TRBV2,TRBJ2-1,ASSVGSGRGLEQF
TRBV28,TRBJ1-5,ASSLIGTGVNQPQH
TRBV6-6,TRBJ2-7,ASSYDRGGYEQY
TRBV11-2,TRBJ1-1,ASSIGQQGTEAF
TRBV7-7,TRBJ2-3,ASSPGLAGWDTQY
TRBV6-1,TRBJ2-5,ASRGTGHAGETQY
TRBV7-9,TRBJ2-5,ASSLRRDRGRETQY
TRBV4-3,TRBJ1-6,ASSQELTGRTGSYNSPLH
TRBV5-5,TRBJ2-6,ASSLDGAGAGANVLT
TRBV29-1,TRBJ2-3,SIFGGLTDTQY
TRBV9,TRBJ2-3,ASSARLATSTDTQY
TRBV5-5,TRBJ2-7,ASSFFGQGANEQY
TRBV7-9,TRBJ1-2,ASSPDSYGYT
TRBV11-2,TRBJ1-1,ASRQGRNTEAF
TRBV6-5,TRBJ1-2,ASRRGQGRDYGYT
TRBV7-2,TRBJ2-1,ASSNRGGGLEQF
TRBV21-1,TRBJ2-7,ASSRGQGEQY
TRBV6-5,TRBJ1-1,ASSRQNTEAF
TRBV5-6,TRBJ1-6,ASSAIDRDNSPLH
TRBV2,TRBJ2-1,ASIQDSYNEQF
TRBV5-3,TRBJ2-5,ARSLSEETQY
TRBV10-3,TRBJ2-5,AISRQGEETQY